This T cell receptor (beta chain) was sequenced during a study of regulatory T cells in long-lasting Graves disease. As for the study in general: The study enrolled newly diagnosed Graves' patients on antithyroid drugs under 3 months. Points from the study as a whole: The analysis examined peripheral blood only and excluded thyroid tissue. Repertoires from persistent disease leaned toward TRBV28, TRBJ1-2 and TRBJ2-5.

Germline V gives CDR1 MNHEY, CDR2 SVGAGI. This CDR3 is built from 14 residues. Trimming left V 0 bases short and J 6 bases short, with 11 bases between. As to time point: newly diagnosed GD, antithyroid drugs for less than 3 months. With RNA extracted from PBMCs as input, the TCR library was made. Assembly of TCR beta libraries relied on iRepertoire HTBI primers together with Arm-PCR of CDR3 regions. Original methodology: Identified segments across samples numbered roughly 62 TRBV and about 13 TRBJ. MiXCR, run by TCRdb on the multiplex PCR reads, gives a single entry per CDR3 protein. The V and J calls, along with clone size, are taken from TCRdb and not from the paper's own processing. The sample consists of approximately 310,000 distinct CDR3 sequences, over 15% of them appearing once. This clonotype was found many times. Its antigen is not identified.

This TCR came from a female donor with Graves disease. The material was peripheral blood mononuclear cells (PBMCs), obtained at new diagnosis, from a patient treated with antithyroid drugs. This chain uses TRBV6-5 with TRBJ1-1; no clear D. The CDR3 region has the DNA TGTGCCAGCAGTTACTCGGCGGGGAGACCTGAAGCTTTCTTT. Translating gives CASSYSAGRPEAFF.